The 14 T cell receptor beta chains presented below share a single source sample, sequenced in a study of Ad26.COV2.S vaccination and SARS-CoV-2 variants. Stated treatment: roughly 18 received Ad26.COV2.S at low or high dose, single or two shots; several received placebo; per-sample allocation not given. Collection of the samples took place on day 63 after the first injection of vaccine or placebo. Repertoires were generated with immunoSEQ multiplex PCR, while TCRdb's copy carries only in-frame clones and drops some. Among about 400,000 clones listed, 83% were seen once. This material consisted of peripheral blood, taken in a trial of Ad26.COV2.S vaccine versus placebo. These receptors originate from a person between 18 and 60 years old who received the Ad26.COV2.S COVID-19 vaccine or a placebo.

The V gene is TRBV19, the J gene TRBJ1-2, with a possible D match to TRBD1 (6 bases). With 3 bases removed from V and 4 bases from J, the gap between germline ends came to 12 bases. The CDR3 is 14 amino acids. The germline CDR1 and CDR2 sequences are LNHDA and SQIVND (reference sequence). The CDR3 region is CASSIRQAPYGYTF. Written as DNA, the CDR3 is TGTGCCAGTAGTATCAGACAGGCCCCCTATGGCTACACCTTC.

V and J are TRBV19 and TRBJ2-5; the match to TRBD2 covers 13 bases. Losses at the gene ends were 3 bases for V and 4 bases for J; bases not matched to a gene: 2. Germline loops: CDR1 LNHDA, CDR2 SQIVND (reference sequence). CDR3 length: 15 amino acids. The CDR3 DNA sequence: TGTGCCAGTAGTATTCGGACTAGCGGGAGAGAGACCCAGTACTTC. The encoded protein is CASSIRTSGRETQYF.

V and J are TRBV19 and TRBJ2-1; 7 nucleotides align to TRBD2. The germline V gene has CDR1 LNHDA and CDR2 SQIVND (reference sequence). V dropped 5 bases and J dropped 2; count of bases not matched to a gene: 6. The CDR3 spans 15 residues. This CDR3 is CASSPSGSPYNEQFF. In DNA form, the CDR3 reads TGTGCCAGTAGTCCTAGCGGATCTCCCTACAATGAGCAGTTCTTC.

CDR3 amino acids: CASSIEREPPQHF. The CDR3 DNA reads as TGTGCCAGTAGTATAGAGAGGGAGCCGCCCCAGCATTTT. The chain couples TRBV19 to TRBJ1-5, with D hard to call. Trimming shortened V by 0 bases and J by 9 bases, and 9 bases separated the two germline ends. CDR1 and CDR2 (germline): LNHDA, SQIVND (reference sequence). CDR3 size: 13 residues.

The chain links TRBV4-1 to TRBJ2-1; D gene uncertain. V was shortened by 6 bases and J by 7 bases, with 25 bases between the two germline ends. Germline V gene lookup returns CDR1 MGHRA and CDR2 YSYEKL. There are 17 residues in the CDR3. The CDR3 is CASSPSPSYLFGNEQFF. The CDR3 DNA reads as TGCGCCAGCAGTCCTTCCCCGTCCTATCTGTTTGGGAATGAGCAGTTCTTC.

CDR3 region: CASTPGYGYTF. In DNA, the CDR3 is TGTGCCAGCACCCCAGGCTATGGCTACACCTTC. The V call is TRBV6-5, the J call TRBJ1-2; D is unresolved. The CDR3 consists of 11 residues. Trimming left V 7 bases short and J 4 bases short, with 7 bases between. Germline V lookup: CDR1 MNHEY, CDR2 SVGAGI.

This chain connects TRBV13 to TRBJ1-1, with TRBD1 as a possible D gene (5 bases). The germline V gene has CDR1 PRHDT and CDR2 FYEKMQ (reference sequence). V was pared by 5 bases and J by 3 bases, with 13 bases between. The CDR3 is 14 amino acids. The CDR3 loop is CASSTSIGDTEAFF. As DNA, the CDR3 is TGTGCCAGCAGCACCAGTATAGGGGACACTGAAGCTTTCTTT.

V gene TRBV21-1 combines with J gene TRBJ1-2; the DNA was not used to check the table's D call, TRBD1. TRBV21-1 is deemed a pseudogene. The CDR3 covers 17 residues. The CDR3 nucleotides are TGTGCCAGCAGCACGTCACCGGGACAGGGGTTTCAGGATGGCTACACCTTC. Translation: CASSTSPGQGFQDGYTF.

The gene calls are TRBV4-3 and TRBJ2-7; D unclear. The germline gives CDR1 LGHNA, CDR2 YSLEER. The CDR3 runs 14 residues. V was clipped by 10 bases and J by 1 base, with 17 bases between them. The CDR3 DNA reads as TGCGCCATTCTACCCCCGGTAGGATCCTACGAGCAGTACTTC. It specifies CAILPPVGSYEQYF.

The chain joins TRBV7-2 to TRBJ1-6; the D gene is possibly TRBD1 (6 bases). There are 14 residues in the CDR3. The V and J ends lost 5 bases and 4 bases respectively, with 9 bases between them. The germline V gene encodes CDR1 SGHTA and CDR2 FQGNSA. CDR3 in DNA: TGTGCCAGCAGCCGCGACAGGTATAATTCACCCCTCCACTTT. It specifies CASSRDRYNSPLHF.

In this sample, this clone turned up a few times. The rearrangement uses TRBV6-5 and TRBJ1-1; no clear D gene. Germline-derived CDR1 and CDR2 are MNHEY and SVGAGI. The V end lost 6 bases, the J end lost 4 bases, and 12 bases lay between the germline ends. The CDR3 is 13 amino acids. CDR3: CASSHPGGTEAFF. In DNA form, the CDR3 reads TGTGCCAGCAGCCATCCCGGAGGCACTGAAGCTTTCTTT.

The J gene is TRBJ2-1, the V gene TRBV7-2; D uncertain. CDR3 length: 11 residues. Germline values: CDR1 SGHTA, CDR2 FQGNSA. Trimming took off 2 bases at V and 11 bases at J, with 7 bases between the two ends. The CDR3 protein is CASSLSVQQFF. CDR3 nucleotides: TGTGCCAGCAGCTTATCCGTTCAGCAGTTCTTC.

V is TRBV4-1 and J is TRBJ1-5, with D possibly TRBD1 on 5 matching bases. The V end lost 0 bases, the J end lost 2 bases, and 23 bases lay between the germline ends. CDR1 is MGHRA, CDR2 YSYEKL, per germline. The length of the CDR3 is 20 residues. The CDR3 sequence: CASSQEVPGTPGRGNQPQHF. The CDR3 nucleotides read TGCGCCAGCAGCCAAGAGGTACCCGGGACGCCTGGAAGGGGCAATCAGCCCCAGCATTTT.

This chain connects TRBV20-1 to TRBJ2-3; TRBD2 is a possible D gene (5 bases). Germline CDR1 reads DFQATT; CDR2 reads SNEGSKA (reference sequence). The CDR3 loop spans 10 amino acids. Between the trimmed V and J ends, which lost 6 bases and 7 bases, there was a span of 8 bases. In DNA form, the CDR3 reads TGCAGTGCGTCCGGGAATACGCAGTATTTT. It translates to CSASGNTQYF.